This T cell receptor beta chain was sequenced during a study of memory CD4+ T cells and cytomegalovirus serostatus. Looking at the study overall: Of the healthy Belgian adults, 9 were CMV seropositive and about 24 seronegative. General study points: CMV serostatus prediction reached median AUC 0.95, or 0.91 with US-trained model.

As handled by the study authors: Out-of-frame sequences were removed, leaving 2,000,000 or so distinct TCRbeta sequences. This table comes from immunoSEQ multiplex PCR, and its TCRdb copy is limited to in-frame clones, with some not included. The V and J calls and the clone size are those of that table, but D and trimming were determined from the DNA. The data contain about 64,000 clones, around 77% of them seen just once; the ten biggest clones take up about 1%. Per the germline V gene, CDR1 is SEHNR and CDR2 is FQNEAQ (reference sequence). CDR3 length: 17 amino acids. V dropped 5 bases and J dropped 2; count of bases not matched to a gene: 6. A word on this clone: Antigen specificity is unknown.

Single viable CD3+CD4+CD8-CD45RO+ cells were sorted as the memory CD4+ T cells. Serum IgG to CMV pp150, pp28, p38 and p52 defined serostatus. The chain links TRBV7-9 to TRBJ2-3, with 14 bases aligning to TRBD2. The TCR was taken from an adult in good health and CMV-seronegative. Sequencing was performed on memory CD4+ T cells from blood. Here the CDR3 reads CASSAGTSGGYTDTQYF. The CDR3 region has the DNA TGTGCCAGCAGCGCCGGGACTAGCGGGGGCTACACAGATACGCAGTATTTT.